This T cell receptor beta chain was documented in a study of T cell repertoires in aging, cancer and after chemotherapy. Study-wide context: Donors were grouped into six age bands spanning 30 or younger through 70 or older. Repeat sampling of healthy donors over several months to years showed clear clonal overlap.

Multiplex touch-down PCR with TRB-A/B primers amplified rearranged V-D-J TRB sequences. Using its own MiXCR run on the multiplex PCR reads, TCRdb lists one record per CDR3 protein. The table has about 12,000 distinct CDR3 sequences, 21% seen once; the top ten hold approximately 5.8%. Peripheral blood genomic DNA, not sorted cells or RNA, was the template. J gave up 5 bases and V 3 bases, and 3 bases lay outside the gene matches. Germline V lookup: CDR1 MNHNS, CDR2 SASEGT. This CDR3 contains 14 residues. There are many counts of this clonotype. This chain joins TRBV6-1 and TRBJ2-2; 7 nucleotides match TRBD1. Material for sequencing was blood. The sequence was collected from a human donor in good health. The CDR3 nucleotides are TGTGCCAGCAGTGACGGACAGGCGACCGGGGAGCTGTTTTTT. The encoded protein is CASSDGQATGELFF.